The rows below give T cell receptor beta chains drawn from one sample of a study of CD8 T cells in ankylosing spondylitis. Via MiXCR, TCRdb re-called the 5' RACE reads, giving one row per CDR3 protein. Counted here are tens of thousands of distinct CDR3 sequences, about 5.2% occurring once; the ten biggest clones make up less than 2%. The sequencing input was blood, either unsorted or a sorted T cell fraction (not recorded which). The receptors were sampled from a female donor with ankylosing spondylitis or in good health (not recorded which). CDR3s include the opening cysteine and the closing phenylalanine or tryptophan. A D gene is named only where the DNA matches it firmly. Clone size is not always given. Where it is, it says once, few, many or a class for expanded clones.

V: TRBV9; D: NA; size: medium-sized; J: TRBJ2-3; DNA: TGTGCCAGCAGCGTAGGTGCCGGTCAGGGGACAGATACGCAGTATTTT; CDR3: CASSVGAGQGTDTQYF
V: TRBV9; D: NA; size: few; J: TRBJ2-2; DNA: TGTGCCAGCAGCGTAGAGCCGGGGAACACCGGGGAGCTGTTTTTT; CDR3: CASSVEPGNTGELFF
V: TRBV9; D: NA; size: many; J: TRBJ1-2; DNA: TGTGCCAGCACTCCCCTAGGGGCGAACTATGGCTACACCTTC; CDR3: CASTPLGANYGYTF
V: TRBV9; D: NA; size: many; J: TRBJ1-2; DNA: TGTGCCAGCAGCGTAGAACTGGGGAACTATGGCTACACCTTC; CDR3: CASSVELGNYGYTF
V: TRBV9; D: NA; size: few; J: TRBJ2-1; DNA: TGTGCCAGCAGCGAAACAGGGTCTGCCTACAATGAGCAGTTCTTC; CDR3: CASSETGSAYNEQFF
V: TRBV9; D: NA; size: many; J: TRBJ2-1; DNA: TGTGCCAGCAGCGCGAGGGACACCGAGCAGTTCTTC; CDR3: CASSARDTEQFF
V: TRBV9; D: NA; size: NA; J: TRBJ2-2; DNA: TGTGCCAGCAGCGTGGGTTCTCTTACCGGGGAGCTGTTTTTT; CDR3: CASSVGSLTGELFF
V: TRBV9; D: NA; size: many; J: TRBJ2-1; DNA: TGTGCCAGCAGCGTAGATGTGGGCAATGAGCAGTTCTTC; CDR3: CASSVDVGNEQFF
V: TRBV9; D: TRBD1; size: many; J: TRBJ1-2; DNA: TGTGCCAGCAGCGTAGCCCCCTCGGGACAGGAGAAGTATGGCTACACCTTC; CDR3: CASSVAPSGQEKYGYTF
V: TRBV9; D: NA; size: many; J: TRBJ1-6; DNA: TGTGCCAGCAGCTCCTCAGGGGTTTGGAATTCACCCCTCCACTTT; CDR3: CASSSSGVWNSPLHF
V: TRBV9; D: NA; size: NA; J: TRBJ1-5; DNA: TGTGCCAGCAGTGCAACCCCGGGAACTTTCATGAATTTT; CDR3: CASSATPGTFMNF
V: TRBV9; D: NA; size: few; J: TRBJ2-3; DNA: TGTGCCAGCAGCGCCCAACTACTAACCGGCATGGATACGCAGTATTTT; CDR3: CASSAQLLTGMDTQYF
V: TRBV7-9; D: NA; size: many; J: TRBJ2-1; DNA: TGTGCCAGCAGCTTAGCAAGGGGTTCCTACAATGAGCAGTTCTTC; CDR3: CASSLARGSYNEQFF
V: TRBV9; D: NA; size: medium-sized; J: TRBJ2-1; DNA: TGTGCCAGCAGCGTAGCTGGGCACCCCAGTGAGCAGTTCTTC; CDR3: CASSVAGHPSEQFF
V: TRBV9; D: TRBD1; size: NA; J: TRBJ2-3; DNA: TGTGCCAGCAGTAACAGGGGTAGGGTCGATACGCAGTATTTT; CDR3: CASSNRGRVDTQYF
V: TRBV9; D: TRBD2; size: many; J: TRBJ2-5; DNA: TGTGCCAGCAGCCCTGAAGGACTAGCGGGAGGGCCCCGTCAAGAGACCCAGTACTTC; CDR3: CASSPEGLAGGPRQETQYF
V: TRBV20-1; D: TRBD1; size: many; J: TRBJ2-1; DNA: TGCAGTGCTAGACGCCGGACAGGATCCTACAATGAGCAGTTCTTC; CDR3: CSARRRTGSYNEQFF
V: TRBV9; D: NA; size: medium-sized; J: TRBJ2-6; DNA: TGTGCCAGCAGCCCCCGAGGGGGAAGTCCATTTTCTCACTCTGGGGCCAACGTCCTGACTTTC; CDR3: CASSPRGGSPFSHSGANVLTF
V: TRBV9; D: NA; size: many; J: TRBJ2-3; DNA: TGTGCCAGCAGCGTCCCGGACAGAGATACGCAGTATTTT; CDR3: CASSVPDRDTQYF
V: TRBV9; D: NA; size: many; J: TRBJ1-1; DNA: TGTGCCAGCAGCGCCCTGGGCACTGAAGCTTTCTTT; CDR3: CASSALGTEAFF
V: TRBV9; D: NA; size: medium-sized; J: TRBJ2-5; DNA: TGTGCCAGCAGCCAAAGTTCGAGACCTAGGTTCGATCAAGAGACCCAGTACTTC; CDR3: CASSQSSRPRFDQETQYF
V: TRBV21-1; D: NA; size: few; J: TRBJ1-4; DNA: TGTGCCAGCAGTCGACAGGGGTTGGTTAATGAAAAACTGTTTTTT; CDR3: CASSRQGLVNEKLFF
V: TRBV9; D: NA; size: many; J: TRBJ2-3; DNA: TGTGCCAGCAGCACAACGGCAGATACGCAGTATTTT; CDR3: CASSTTADTQYF
V: TRBV9; D: NA; size: many; J: TRBJ2-7; DNA: TGTGCCAGCAGCGAGTCGGCTTTTTCCTACGAGCAGTACTTC; CDR3: CASSESAFSYEQYF
V: TRBV9; D: NA; size: many; J: TRBJ2-1; DNA: TGTGCCAGCAGCCCGAGCCCCCTAGCGACGAATGAGCAGTTCTTC; CDR3: CASSPSPLATNEQFF
V: TRBV9; D: NA; size: many; J: TRBJ1-1; DNA: TGTGCCAGCAGCGTAGATCCAGGGGAGAACACTGAAGCTTTCTTT; CDR3: CASSVDPGENTEAFF
V: TRBV9; D: NA; size: many; J: TRBJ2-7; DNA: TGTGCCAGCAGCGTAGCTGGGGAGTTGGGCGAGCAGTACTTC; CDR3: CASSVAGELGEQYF
V: TRBV9; D: NA; size: NA; J: TRBJ2-2; DNA: TGTGCCAGCAGCCCACACGGGGGCCCTCCAGGGGAATTTGGGGAGCTGTTTTTT; CDR3: CASSPHGGPPGEFGELFF
V: TRBV9; D: TRBD1; size: many; J: TRBJ1-1; DNA: TGTGCCAGCAGCGTAGGGGGACAGGACATACACACTGAAGCTTTCTTT; CDR3: CASSVGGQDIHTEAFF
V: TRBV9; D: TRBD2; size: many; J: TRBJ2-7; DNA: TGTGCCAGCAGTCCCCGGGACTACCCCTCCTACGAGCAGTACTTC; CDR3: CASSPRDYPSYEQYF
V: TRBV9; D: TRBD2; size: many; J: TRBJ2-3; DNA: TGTGCCAGCACCGAGGGAGGGGCCCTCGCAGATACGCAGTATTTT; CDR3: CASTEGGALADTQYF
V: TRBV9; D: TRBD2; size: many; J: TRBJ2-5; DNA: TGTGCCAGCAGCGTTCGGACTAGCGGGACTACCCAGTACTTC; CDR3: CASSVRTSGTTQYF
V: TRBV9; D: TRBD2; size: many; J: TRBJ2-3; DNA: TGTGCCAGCAGCGTAGGCGCGGGAGGGCCCTCTAGCACAGATACGCAGTATTTT; CDR3: CASSVGAGGPSSTDTQYF
V: TRBV9; D: NA; size: NA; J: TRBJ2-1; DNA: TGTGCCAGCAGCGTATCCTCAGCCAATGAGCAGTTCTTC; CDR3: CASSVSSANEQFF
V: TRBV9; D: TRBD2; size: many; J: TRBJ2-1; DNA: TGTGCCAGCAGCGCCATCGGGGGGAACTTCGCCAATGAGCAGTTCTTC; CDR3: CASSAIGGNFANEQFF
V: TRBV9; D: NA; size: many; J: TRBJ2-7; DNA: TGTGCCAGCAGCGTAGAGGAGGGGCCCCGCTCCTACGAGCAGTACTTC; CDR3: CASSVEEGPRSYEQYF
V: TRBV9; D: TRBD2; size: medium-sized; J: TRBJ2-1; DNA: TGTGCCAGCAGCGTAGTCACTAGCGGGAAGTACAATGAGCAGTTCTTC; CDR3: CASSVVTSGKYNEQFF
V: TRBV9; D: TRBD1; size: many; J: TRBJ2-3; DNA: TGTGCCAGCAGCGTAGGGACAGGGGGAGGAGATACGCAGTATTTT; CDR3: CASSVGTGGGDTQYF
V: TRBV9; D: NA; size: few; J: TRBJ1-2; DNA: TGTGCCAGCAGCGTAGATCACTACTATGGCTACACCTTC; CDR3: CASSVDHYYGYTF
V: TRBV9; D: TRBD2; size: few; J: TRBJ2-3; DNA: TGTGCCAGCAGCGTAGGGCCAGGGCGGGGGTCTGTGGATACGCAGTATTTT; CDR3: CASSVGPGRGSVDTQYF
V: TRBV9; D: TRBD2; size: NA; J: TRBJ2-1; DNA: TGTGCCAGCAGCGGAACCGGGACTAGCCAATACGATGGGCAGTTCTTC; CDR3: CASSGTGTSQYDGQFF
V: TRBV9; D: NA; size: many; J: TRBJ2-1; DNA: TGTGCCAGCAGCGTAGGGAAAGGGGGGAGGACCCATGAGCAGTTCTTC; CDR3: CASSVGKGGRTHEQFF
V: TRBV9; D: NA; size: many; J: TRBJ2-7; DNA: TGTGCCAGCAGCGTAGAGTGGGGGTCGACCTACGAGCAGTACTTC; CDR3: CASSVEWGSTYEQYF
V: TRBV9; D: NA; size: many; J: TRBJ2-7; DNA: TGTGCCAGCAGCGTAAGGCAGGGCGAACAGTACTTC; CDR3: CASSVRQGEQYF
V: TRBV9; D: TRBD1; size: NA; J: TRBJ1-2; DNA: TGTGCCAGCAGCGTAGCTGGACAGGGGTTAACCGTTTATGGCTACACCTTC; CDR3: CASSVAGQGLTVYGYTF
V: TRBV9; D: TRBD2; size: many; J: TRBJ2-5; DNA: TGTGCCAGCAGCGTAGGGGGGAGGGCCGGAGAGACCCAGTACTTC; CDR3: CASSVGGRAGETQYF
V: TRBV9; D: NA; size: medium-sized; J: TRBJ1-4; DNA: TGTGCCAGCAGCCAGGGTAATGAAAAACTGTTTTTT; CDR3: CASSQGNEKLFF
V: TRBV9; D: TRBD1; size: NA; J: TRBJ2-3; DNA: TGTGCCAGCAGCCGACAGGGCTACGCAGATACGCAGTATTTT; CDR3: CASSRQGYADTQYF
V: TRBV9; D: TRBD1; size: many; J: TRBJ2-7; DNA: TGTGCCAGCAGCCCCAGACAGGGTTCTTACGAGCAGTACTTC; CDR3: CASSPRQGSYEQYF
V: TRBV9; D: TRBD2; size: medium-sized; J: TRBJ2-2; DNA: TGTGCCAGCAGCGTAAGGACTAGCGGGAGATTCAATGCCGGGGAGCTGTTTTTT; CDR3: CASSVRTSGRFNAGELFF
V: TRBV9; D: TRBD1; size: many; J: TRBJ2-3; DNA: TGTGCCAGCAGCATCCAACAGGGGGCGCGTGGAGATACGCAGTATTTT; CDR3: CASSIQQGARGDTQYF
V: TRBV9; D: TRBD2; size: few; J: TRBJ2-1; DNA: TGTGCCAGCAGCCCCCCTCTAGCGGGGGGGCCGAGTGAGCAGTTCTTC; CDR3: CASSPPLAGGPSEQFF
V: TRBV9; D: NA; size: few; J: TRBJ2-7; DNA: TGTGCCAGCAGCGTTAGGGGGACTCCGCACGAGCAGTACTTC; CDR3: CASSVRGTPHEQYF
V: TRBV9; D: NA; size: many; J: TRBJ2-7; DNA: TGTGCCAGCAGCGTAGGGGGCTCCTACGAGCAGTACTTC; CDR3: CASSVGGSYEQYF
V: TRBV9; D: NA; size: many; J: TRBJ2-2; DNA: TGTGCCAGCAGCGTAGTCTCTACTCCGCCCGGGGAGCTGTTTTTT; CDR3: CASSVVSTPPGELFF
V: TRBV9; D: NA; size: many; J: TRBJ2-6; DNA: TGTGCCAGCAGCCCTGAAAGCGCTGGGGCCAACGTCCTGACTTTC; CDR3: CASSPESAGANVLTF
V: TRBV9; D: TRBD2; size: NA; J: TRBJ2-5; DNA: TGTGCCAGCAGCGTAGGAGGCGGGGGGGCCGGAGAGACCCAGTACTTC; CDR3: CASSVGGGGAGETQYF